This TCR beta chain was identified in a study of response to subunit inactivated influenza vaccine. This clonotype has just a few counts. No antigen is known for it. Broader study findings: Each seasonal influenza vaccination, the authors suggested, recruits few new T cells.

The V end lost 7 bases, the J end lost 4 bases, and 17 bases lay between the germline ends. CDR1 is KGHDR, CDR2 SFDVKD, per germline. The CDR3 runs 15 residues. Each CDR3 protein gets one entry after TCRdb re-called the RT-PCR reads with MiXCR. This sample has over 400,000 distinct CDR3 sequences, with roughly 13% found just once. V and J are TRBV24-1 and TRBJ2-3; possibly TRBD1 for D (7 bases). This specimen consisted of PBMCs from blood, obtained roughly 45 days after vaccination. The receptor was isolated from a man aged 50 or older who received an inactivated influenza vaccine. The CDR3 sequence is CATSPGGLFADTQYF. The CDR3 DNA follows: TGTGCCACCAGCCCAGGGGGACTCTTCGCAGATACGCAGTATTTT.